Listed here are 14 T cell receptor beta chains from one sample, sequenced in a study of cytomegalovirus exposure and HLA in healthy donors. With 60 Vbeta and 13 Jbeta primers, the PCR was carried out. Repertoires were generated with immunoSEQ multiplex PCR, while TCRdb's copy carries only in-frame clones and drops some. The sample comprises approximately 120,000 clones, around 80% of which are singletons, and about a tenth rests with the top ten. The sample comprised PBMCs. These TCRs come from a young man in good health and CMV-seropositive.

This clone appeared once. The genes are TRBV29-1 and TRBJ2-3, with 7 nucleotides matching TRBD2. Germline values: CDR1 SQVTM, CDR2 ANQGSEA. J gave up 2 bases and V 5 bases, and 4 bases lay outside the gene matches. This CDR3 is built from 13 residues. DNA of the CDR3: TGCAGCGTTTGTCTAGCGGACACAGATACGCAGTATTTT. Protein sequence: CSVCLADTDTQYF.

This chain connects TRBV2 to TRBJ2-5; tentatively, D is TRBD2 (6 bases). The CDR3 spans 12 residues. Germline CDR1 and CDR2: SNHLY and FYNNEI. The V end was cut by 6 bases, the J end by 5 bases, with 10 bases between. CDR3 sequence: CASSQGLETQYF. The CDR3, as DNA: TGTGCCAGCAGCCAGGGACTGGAGACCCAGTACTTC.

The J gene is TRBJ2-7, the V gene TRBV28, with TRBD2 matching over 11 bases. Germline values: CDR1 MDHEN, CDR2 SYDVKM. The trim removed 5 bases at V and 0 bases at J, leaving 12 bases unmatched. The CDR3 consists of 18 residues. The DNA for the CDR3 is TGTGCCAGCAGTCGCCGGACTAGCGGGCACCGGAGCTCCTACGAGCAGTACTTC. It is translated as CASSRRTSGHRSSYEQYF.

In its sample, this clone was seen a few times. The rearrangement joins TRBV4-3 to TRBJ2-1; no firm D call. V was clipped by 0 bases and J by 5 bases, with 8 bases between them. The CDR3 spans 14 residues. Per the germline V gene, CDR1 is LGHNA and CDR2 is YSLEER. The CDR3 nucleotides are TGCGCCAGCAGCCAAGATCTACTCAACAATGAGCAGTTCTTC. This gives the protein CASSQDLLNNEQFF.

The V gene is TRBV28, the J gene TRBJ2-1, with 7 bases matching TRBD2. The trim removed 6 bases at V and 1 base at J, leaving 15 bases unmatched. The CDR3 contains 18 residues. Germline V lookup: CDR1 MDHEN, CDR2 SYDVKM. Here the CDR3 reads CASSPWGVSSGSYNEQFF. The CDR3 DNA reads TGTGCCAGCAGCCCCTGGGGTGTGTCTAGCGGATCCTACAATGAGCAGTTCTTC.

This chain uses TRBV18 with TRBJ1-5; perhaps TRBD1 as D (6 bases). CDR3 length: 15 residues. Germline V lookup: CDR1 KGHSH, CDR2 LQKENI. V was clipped by 8 bases and J by 6 bases, with 20 bases between them. This CDR3 reads CASNMLGGRGQPQHF. The CDR3 nucleotides read TGTGCCAGCAATATGCTCGGGGGGCGAGGTCAGCCCCAGCATTTT.

Comments on this clone: Germline and junction disagree at one end, which may indicate a read error. The chain carries TRBV7-7 and TRBJ2-5; 9 nucleotides line up with TRBD1. Germline loops: CDR1 SSHAT, CDR2 FNYEAQ (reference sequence). There are 15 residues in the CDR3. For the CDR3, the DNA is TGTGCTAGCAGCCCCGGGACAGGGCCTCAAGAGACCCAGTACTTC. Translating gives CASSPGTGPQETQYF.

The rearrangement links TRBV27 to TRBJ2-7; D perhaps matches TRBD2 (6 bases). Trimming stripped 2 bases from V and 3 bases from J, with 14 bases between. The CDR3 has 15 amino acids. Germline CDR1 and CDR2: MNHEY and SMNVEV (reference sequence). In nucleotides, the CDR3 is TGTGCCAGCAGTTTAAGGCGGGAACCTTTCTACGAGCAGTACTTC. Its protein product is CASSLRREPFYEQYF.

The rearrangement links TRBV4-2 to TRBJ2-7; 11 bases map to TRBD2. V shed 4 bases and J 0 bases; nucleotides not matched to a gene: 8. Germline CDR1 LGHNA, CDR2 YNFKEQ. The CDR3 consists of 17 residues. The CDR3, as DNA: TGTGCCAGCAGCCCTTCTCGACTAGCGGGAAGCTCCTACGAGCAGTACTTC. Its translation: CASSPSRLAGSSYEQYF.

This clone was observed a few times. The rearrangement links TRBV5-1 to TRBJ1-1; tentatively, D is TRBD1 (6 bases). Germline-derived CDR1 and CDR2 are SGHRS and YFSETQ. Trimming stripped 4 bases from V and 6 bases from J, with 13 bases between. This CDR3 region has 13 residues. CDR3 in DNA: TGCGCCAGCAGCGTGGGGGGCGTCCCTGAAGCTTTCTTT. It yields the protein CASSVGGVPEAFF.

The chain has TRBV30 and TRBJ1-2; TRBD1 matches 9 bases. Germline V CDR1 and CDR2: GTSNPN, SVGIG (reference sequence). Trimming took 3 bases from V and 4 from J; bases not matched to a gene: 3. This CDR3 spans 13 amino acids. CDR3 sequence reads: CAWSVQGAYGYTF. The DNA of the CDR3 is TGTGCCTGGAGCGTACAGGGGGCCTATGGCTACACCTTC.

This chain joins TRBV11-2 and TRBJ2-7; perhaps TRBD1 as D (6 bases). CDR1 is SGHAT and CDR2 is FQNNGV in the germline V gene. V was trimmed by 0 bases and J by 5 bases, leaving 11 bases between them. The CDR3 loop spans 14 amino acids. The CDR3 loop reads CASSLDLSGDEQYF. The CDR3, as DNA: TGTGCCAGCAGCTTAGATCTATCAGGGGACGAGCAGTACTTC.

The chain combines TRBV18 with TRBJ2-7; 7 positions match TRBD2. Looked up from germline, CDR1 is KGHSH and CDR2 is LQKENI. V lost 2 bases to trimming and J lost 2 bases; unmatched junction nucleotides: 12. CDR3 length: 17 amino acids. CDR3 nucleotide sequence: TGTGCCAGCTCACCAAAAGCGGGATGGGAATTCCCCTACGAGCAGTACTTC. Translated, it gives CASSPKAGWEFPYEQYF.

The chain carries TRBV5-5 and TRBJ2-1, with D hard to call. The CDR3 is made up of 13 amino acids. Germline CDR1 SGHKS, CDR2 YYEKEE (reference sequence). V was pared by 4 bases and J by 7 bases, with 12 bases between. In DNA, the CDR3 is TGTGCCAGCAGCCTGGGCTTACTAAATGAGCAGTTCTTC. This encodes CASSLGLLNEQFF.